This TCR beta chain was identified during a study of response to subunit inactivated influenza vaccine. Each CDR3 protein gets one entry after TCRdb re-called the RT-PCR reads with MiXCR. The top ten clones hold 7.6% of a sample with some 600,000 distinct CDR3 sequences, around 15% of them seen once. Whole-study findings and limits: The authors proposed limited new T cell recruitment per seasonal influenza vaccination.

Germline values: CDR1 SEHNR, CDR2 FQNEAQ (reference sequence). Trimming cost V 5 bases and J 8 bases, with 15 bases left between them. The CDR3 loop spans 14 amino acids. Of note for this clonotype: Its target is unknown.

The V and J genes are TRBV7-9 and TRBJ1-4; D gene uncertain. The sequencing here drew on PBMCs from blood, taken around 15 days before vaccination. This TCR was sampled from a middle-aged man who received an inactivated influenza vaccine. This chain's CDR3 is CASSPRGGGEKLFF. CDR3 coding DNA: TGTGCCAGCAGCCCCCGAGGCGGAGGGGAAAAACTGTTTTTT.